The 29 T cell receptor beta chains given below trace back to one sample, sequenced in a study of T cell clones after liver transplantation. TCRdb's table, derived via immunoSEQ multiplex PCR, lists solely in-frame clones and lacks some. The sample yields about 80,000 clones, over 80% seen once. The specimen was CD4+ T cells from blood, collected approximately 3.5 years after liver transplant. Every receptor here comes from a human patient who received a liver transplant. Some T cells may trace back to the graft donor.

This clone has only one observation. The chain employs TRBV13 and TRBJ1-1, with D unclear. With 1 base removed from V and 8 bases from J, the gap between germline ends came to 8 bases. Looked up from germline, CDR1 is PRHDT and CDR2 is FYEKMQ (reference sequence). CDR3 length: 12 amino acids. For the CDR3, the DNA is TGTGCCAGCAGCTTAGTTTTCAGAGAAGCTTTCTTT. It yields the protein CASSLVFREAFF.

The rearrangement links TRBV2 to TRBJ2-7; TRBD2 aligns across 10 bases. There are 16 residues in the CDR3. Germline CDR1 SNHLY, CDR2 FYNNEI. The ends lost 4 bases at V and 7 bases at J; junction bases unmatched: 13. The CDR3 spells CASSAAVAGGVGEQYF. CDR3 bases: TGTGCCAGCAGTGCTGCGGTAGCGGGAGGAGTGGGGGAGCAGTACTTC.

The V call is TRBV19, the J call TRBJ1-5; D call uncertain. Germline values: CDR1 LNHDA, CDR2 SQIVND (reference sequence). V lost 5 bases, J lost 2 bases, and 10 bases lay in between. This CDR3 is 14 amino acids long. The CDR3, as DNA: TGTGCCAGTAGTGAACGGCAGGGCAATCAGCCCCAGCATTTT. Its translation: CASSERQGNQPQHF.

V gene TRBV25-1 combines with J gene TRBJ2-3, with TRBD2 matching 7 bases. Germline values: CDR1 MGHDK, CDR2 SYGVNS. The CDR3 loop spans 14 amino acids. With V trimmed by 4 bases and J by 4 bases, 5 bases remained unmatched. For the CDR3, the DNA is TGTGCCAGCAGTGTGGGGGGGAACGCAGATACGCAGTATTTT. Translation gives CASSVGGNADTQYF.

This chain uses TRBV9 with TRBJ2-3; D may be TRBD1 (5 bases). V shed 0 bases and J shed 2 bases, with 10 bases lying between them. Per the germline V gene, CDR1 is SGDLS and CDR2 is YYNGEE. The CDR3 is 15 residues long. CDR3 protein: CASSVDSRDTDTQYF. The CDR3 DNA reads as TGTGCCAGCAGCGTAGACAGCAGGGACACAGATACGCAGTATTTT.

The V and J genes are TRBV28 and TRBJ1-3; no clear D gene. Germline V CDR1 and CDR2: MDHEN, SYDVKM. The CDR3 consists of 15 residues. The V and J ends lost 3 bases and 4 bases respectively, with 13 bases between them. The CDR3 nucleotides are TGTGCCAGCAGTTTCCCCGGAAGGCTCGGAAACACCATATATTTT. This gives the protein CASSFPGRLGNTIYF.

The chain carries TRBV28 and TRBJ1-1, with 9 nucleotides matching TRBD1. The CDR3 covers 13 residues. V trimming: 6 bases; J trimming: 3 bases; junction bases outside the gene matches: 2. Germline V lookup: CDR1 MDHEN, CDR2 SYDVKM. The CDR3 here is CASSGTGYTEAFF. DNA for the CDR3: TGTGCCAGCAGCGGGACAGGGTACACTGAAGCTTTCTTT.

The CDR3 DNA sequence: TGTGCCAGCCGGGCGGCCCAAGAGACCCAGTACTTC. Its translation is CASRAAQETQYF. The chain links TRBV2 to TRBJ2-5, with D unclear. From germline, CDR1 is SNHLY and CDR2 FYNNEI. V gave up 8 bases and J gave up 1 base, with 8 bases separating them. The CDR3 contains 12 residues.

This chain connects TRBV19 to TRBJ2-3, with D possibly being TRBD2 (5 bases). The V gene's germline CDR1 is LNHDA and CDR2 SQIVND (reference sequence). The CDR3 runs to 14 residues. Between the trimmed V and J ends, which lost 3 bases and 5 bases, there was a span of 12 bases. CDR3: CASSIDPGRDTQYF. CDR3 nucleotide sequence: TGTGCCAGTAGTATCGACCCGGGAAGAGATACGCAGTATTTT.

The CDR3 here is CASSGANVRSTDTQYF. CDR3 nucleotide sequence: TGTGCCAGCAGCGGCGCTAACGTAAGAAGCACAGATACGCAGTATTTT. The chain recombines TRBV5-6 with TRBJ2-3, with no clear D. The CDR3 sequence is 16 residues long. The ends were cut back, 4 bases at V and 0 bases at J, with 15 bases in the middle. From germline, CDR1 is SGHDT and CDR2 YYEEEE.

DNA of the CDR3: TGTGCCAGCAGCTCCTTCGCGGGGCGCTCCTACGAGCAGTACTTC. It translates to CASSSFAGRSYEQYF. The chain joins TRBV7-2 to TRBJ2-7; D may be TRBD2 (6 bases). The CDR3 totals 15 residues. V was clipped by 4 bases and J by 0 bases, with 13 bases between them. Germline-derived CDR1 and CDR2 are SGHTA and FQGNSA. The variable domain in full, with the rest retrieved from reference TRBV7-2 and TRBJ2-7, is GAGVSQSPSNKVTEKGKDVELRCDPISGHTALYWYRQSLGQGLEFLIYFQGNSAPDKSGLPSDRFSAERTGGSVSTLTIQRTQQEDSAVYLCASSSFAGRSYEQYFGPGTRLTVT.

The chain joins TRBV19 to TRBJ1-1, with 10 bases that match TRBD1. Trimming cost V 6 bases and J 0 bases; bases outside gene matches: 4. The germline V gene encodes CDR1 LNHDA and CDR2 SQIVND (reference sequence). The CDR3 runs to 15 residues. The CDR3 protein is CASRRDRGMNTEAFF. The CDR3 coding sequence is TGTGCCAGTAGACGGGACAGGGGAATGAACACTGAAGCTTTCTTT.

The chain links TRBV28 to TRBJ1-5, with D possibly matching TRBD1 (5 bases). The V gene's germline CDR1 is MDHEN and CDR2 SYDVKM. Trimming took off 10 bases at V and 0 bases at J, with 13 bases between the two ends. The CDR3 covers 14 residues. CDR3 in amino acids: CATGGFNSNQPQHF. The CDR3, as DNA: TGTGCCACCGGGGGGTTTAATAGCAATCAGCCCCAGCATTTT.

The chain uses TRBV5-4 and TRBJ2-1; D gene uncertain. This CDR3 spans 15 amino acids. Trimming removed 2 bases from V and 1 base from J, with 10 bases in between. Germline-derived CDR1 and CDR2 are SGHNT and YYREEE (reference sequence). CDR3 in amino acids: CASSFVGTSYNEQFF. CDR3 DNA sequence: TGTGCCAGCAGCTTTGTTGGAACTTCCTACAATGAGCAGTTCTTC.

The chain recombines TRBV29-1 with TRBJ2-1; TRBD1 matches 7 bases. The CDR3 runs to 13 residues. V gave up 2 bases and J gave up 6 bases; unmatched junction bases: 4. Germline V CDR1 and CDR2: SQVTM, ANQGSEA. CDR3 in DNA: TGCAGCGTTGAACCCGACAGGGTCAATGAGCAGTTCTTC. Its protein product is CSVEPDRVNEQFF.

The chain has TRBV5-4 and TRBJ2-5, with 8 bases aligning to TRBD2. The ends lost 1 base at V and 3 bases at J; junction bases unmatched: 8. Germline V CDR1 and CDR2: SGHNT, YYREEE (reference sequence). The CDR3 totals 16 residues. This chain's CDR3 is CASSLRGGAGEETQYF. CDR3 DNA sequence: TGTGCCAGCAGCTTGCGAGGCGGAGCGGGAGAAGAGACCCAGTACTTC.

The chain employs TRBV4-1 and TRBJ2-5, with D possibly matching TRBD2 (6 bases). The V gene lost 2 bases and the J gene lost 2 bases, with 15 bases spanning the gap. This CDR3 region has 16 residues. Germline CDR1 MGHRA, CDR2 YSYEKL. The CDR3 DNA reads as TGCGCCAGCAGCCAATCTACAGGTAGCGGACAAGAGACCCAGTACTTC. Translation gives CASSQSTGSGQETQYF.

This clone was recorded a few times. The gene calls are TRBV9 and TRBJ2-6; the D is unclear. The CDR3 length is 15 residues. Between the trimmed V and J ends, which lost 1 base and 4 bases, there was a span of 9 bases. The germline V gene has CDR1 SGDLS and CDR2 YYNGEE. The CDR3 DNA sequence: TGTGCCAGCAGCGTACAAGGGTCAGGGGCCAACGTCCTGACTTTC. It is translated as CASSVQGSGANVLTF. The full variable domain, rest sourced from reference TRBV9 and TRBJ2-6, is DSGVTQTPKHLITATGQRVTLRCSPRSGDLSVYWYQQSLDQGLQFLIQYYNGEERAKGNILERFSAQQFPDLHSELNLSSLELGDSALYFCASSVQGSGANVLTFGAGSRLTVL.

This clone was seen more than once but under ten times. The V gene is TRBV7-8, the J gene TRBJ2-1; the D gene could be TRBD1 or TRBD2 (5 bases each). CDR1 SGHVS and CDR2 FQNEAQ come from the germline V gene. V was trimmed by 4 bases and J by 6 bases, leaving 10 bases between them. The length of the CDR3 is 13 residues. The CDR3 DNA reads as TGTGCCAGCAGCTCGGAGAGGGGCAATGAGCAGTTCTTC. Translated, it gives CASSSERGNEQFF. The full variable domain, its missing parts supplied by reference TRBV7-8 and TRBJ2-1, is GAGVSQSPRYKVAKRGQDVALRCDPISGHVSLFWYQQALGQGPEFLTYFQNEAQLDKSGLPSDRFFAERPEGSVSTLKIQRTQQEDSAVYLCASSSERGNEQFFGPGTRLTVL.

The rearrangement links TRBV11-2 to TRBJ2-2, with a tentative D call TRBD2 (6 bases). V lost 5 bases and J 4 bases, leaving 11 bases between the germline ends. Germline loops: CDR1 SGHAT, CDR2 FQNNGV. The CDR3 contains 14 residues. The CDR3 protein is CASSPVRGTGELFF. DNA for the CDR3: TGTGCCAGCAGCCCGGTGCGGGGCACCGGGGAGCTGTTTTTT.

The gene calls are TRBV13 and TRBJ1-2, with D tentatively TRBD1 (6 bases). CDR3 size: 13 residues. Germline V CDR1 and CDR2: PRHDT, FYEKMQ (reference sequence). V lost 3 bases and J 8 bases, leaving 13 bases between the germline ends. CDR3 sequence reads: CASSLGAAGGYTF. The DNA for the CDR3 is TGTGCCAGCAGCTTGGGGGCGGCCGGGGGCTACACCTTC.

The V and J genes are TRBV20-1 and TRBJ2-1; tentatively, D is TRBD2 (5 bases). The V end lost 2 bases, the J end lost 10 bases, and 9 bases lay between the germline ends. Germline V gene lookup returns CDR1 DFQATT and CDR2 SNEGSKA (reference sequence). The CDR3 spans 11 residues. The CDR3 sequence: CSARLQREQFF. The CDR3 nucleotides are TGCAGTGCTAGACTCCAGCGGGAGCAGTTCTTC.

V gene TRBV6-6 combines with J gene TRBJ2-7; 9 nucleotides agree with TRBD1. J gave up 5 bases and V 2 bases, and 4 bases lay outside the gene matches. The germline V gene has CDR1 MNHNY and CDR2 SVGAGI (reference sequence). There are 14 residues in the CDR3. CDR3: CASSYPGQGNEQYF. The DNA for the CDR3 is TGTGCCAGCAGTTACCCGGGACAGGGTAACGAGCAGTACTTC.

The gene calls are TRBV28 and TRBJ2-3; 12 positions agree with TRBD2. The CDR3 totals 16 residues. The V gene's germline CDR1 is MDHEN and CDR2 SYDVKM. After removal of 6 bases from V and 2 bases from J, the junction contained 6 bases not matched to a gene. CDR3 in amino acids: CASRSLAGGNTDTQYF. In DNA, the CDR3 is TGTGCCAGCAGGTCACTAGCGGGAGGTAACACAGATACGCAGTATTTT. Combining the CDR3 with reference TRBV28 and TRBJ2-3 gives the whole variable domain DVKVTQSSRYLVKRTGEKVFLECVQDMDHENMFWYRQDPGLGLRLIYFSYDVKMKEKGDIPEGYSVSREKKERFSLILESASTNQTSMYLCASRSLAGGNTDTQYFGPGTRLTVL.

The rearrangement uses TRBV29-1 and TRBJ2-7; 9 bases match TRBD1. The germline CDR1 and CDR2 sequences are SQVTM and ANQGSEA. J gave up 5 bases and V 7 bases, and 9 bases lay outside the gene matches. The CDR3 has 13 amino acids. The CDR3 DNA is TGCAGCGCCGAAAACGACAGGGGGGACGAGCAGTACTTC. Amino acids: CSAENDRGDEQYF.

V is TRBV6-5 and J is TRBJ2-2; D remains unclear. V was pared by 5 bases and J by 3 bases, with 7 bases between. Per germline, CDR1 MNHEY and CDR2 SVGAGI. This CDR3 spans 13 amino acids. CDR3 sequence (DNA): TGTGCCAGCAGTCCCCCCCACACCGGGGAGCTGTTTTTT. Its protein is CASSPPHTGELFF.

This sequence joins TRBV5-1 and TRBJ2-1; D is possibly TRBD1 (5 bases). The V gene's germline CDR1 is SGHRS and CDR2 YFSETQ. V lost 2 bases and J 8 bases, leaving 17 bases between the germline ends. There are 15 residues in the CDR3. The CDR3 protein is CASSFIGSIGDEQFF. CDR3 nucleotide sequence: TGCGCCAGCAGCTTTATCGGATCAATAGGGGATGAGCAGTTCTTC.

This clone has a handful of counts. V and J are TRBV28 and TRBJ2-1; 10 bases map to TRBD2. The CDR3 runs to 14 residues. In germline, CDR1 is MDHEN, CDR2 SYDVKM. Germline trimming cut 6 bases from V and 5 bases from J; bases unmatched to any gene: 4. CDR3 coding DNA: TGTGCCAGCAGAAAGCGGGAGGGTGACAATGAGCAGTTCTTC. Encoded protein: CASRKREGDNEQFF.

This clone appeared a few times. This sequence joins TRBV11-2 and TRBJ1-1; perhaps TRBD1 as D (6 bases). The CDR3 loop spans 15 amino acids. Germline CDR1 SGHAT, CDR2 FQNNGV. Trimming took 5 bases from V and 3 from J, leaving 16 bases between them. The CDR3 bases are TGTGCCAGCAGCCCTCCACAGGGTCGGGACACTGAAGCTTTCTTT. It specifies CASSPPQGRDTEAFF.